A single sample is the source of the 21 T cell receptor beta chains below, sequenced in a study of preoperative IRX-2 immunotherapy in early breast cancer. Clones were sequenced by immunoSEQ multiplex PCR, and TCRdb holds only the in-frame ones, with some missing. The sample has roughly 62,000 clones, 94% seen once; the top ten hold about 1.8%. Treatment specified: preoperative locoregional IRX-2 cytokine immunotherapy. The sample here was taken from a patient treated with IRX-2 immunotherapy. All receptors come from a human donor with breast cancer.

This chain uses TRBV10-3 with TRBJ2-7, with a tentative D call TRBD1 (6 bases). Trimming took 6 bases from V and 6 from J, leaving 9 bases between them. This CDR3 comprises 11 residues. The germline CDR1 and CDR2 sequences are ENHRY and SYGVKD. The DNA for the CDR3 is TGTGCCATCAGACAGGGCACCGAGCAGTACTTC. The encoded protein is CAIRQGTEQYF.

The V and J genes are TRBV15 and TRBJ2-7; 7 positions agree with TRBD1. This CDR3 spans 14 amino acids. Germline V lookup: CDR1 LNHNV, CDR2 YYDKDF (reference sequence). V trimming: 1 base; J trimming: 2 bases; junction bases outside the gene matches: 2. The DNA for the CDR3 is TGTGCCACCAGCAGAGCCGGGACAGCCTACGAGCAGTACTTC. This sequence encodes CATSRAGTAYEQYF. Full variable domain (rest looked up from reference TRBV15 and TRBJ2-7): DAMVIQNPRYQVTQFGKPVTLSCSQTLNHNVMYWYQQKSSQAPKLLFHYYDKDFNNEADTPDNFQSRRPNTSFCFLDIRSPGLGDTAMYLCATSRAGTAYEQYFGPGTRLTVT.

The chain employs TRBV28 and TRBJ2-7; D may be TRBD1 (5 bases). From germline, CDR1 is MDHEN and CDR2 SYDVKM. V shed 3 bases and J shed 0 bases, with 12 bases lying between them. The CDR3 has 15 residues. The CDR3 bases are TGTGCCAGCAGTTTGGAGCAAGACAGCTCCTACGAGCAGTACTTC. Its protein product is CASSLEQDSSYEQYF.

The chain links TRBV7-3 to TRBJ1-1, with 10 bases lining up with TRBD1. J was trimmed by 6 bases and V by 5 bases; bases with no gene match: 9. The CDR3 contains 15 residues. Per germline, CDR1 SGHTA and CDR2 FQGTGA. CDR3 sequence (DNA): TGTGCCAGCAGCCCTGACAGGGGGCGGATAGCTGAAGCTTTCTTT. It translates to CASSPDRGRIAEAFF. The full variable domain, completed using reference TRBV7-3 and TRBJ1-1, is GAGVSQTPSNKVTEKGKYVELRCDPISGHTALYWYRQSLGQGPEFLIYFQGTGAADDSGLPNDRFFAVRPEGSVSTLKIQRTERGDSAVYLCASSPDRGRIAEAFFGQGTRLTVV.

The chain employs TRBV7-9 and TRBJ1-1; D remains unclear. CDR3 length: 10 residues. Trimming took 5 bases from V and 8 from J, leaving 6 bases between them. The germline V gene encodes CDR1 SEHNR and CDR2 FQNEAQ (reference sequence). Written as DNA, the CDR3 is TGTGCCAGCAGCCCGGTGGAAGCTTTCTTT. Its protein product is CASSPVEAFF.

The chain couples TRBV7-2 to TRBJ2-1, with D perhaps being TRBD1 or TRBD2 (5 bases each). The length of the CDR3 is 15 residues. Germline-derived CDR1 and CDR2 are SGHTA and FQGNSA. V gave up 5 bases and J gave up 4 bases, with 15 bases separating them. The CDR3 nucleotides are TGTGCCAGCAGCCGCCGGGACGGAATATACAATGAGCAGTTCTTC. This encodes CASSRRDGIYNEQFF.

This rearrangement joins TRBV7-3 to TRBJ2-1; D is uncertain. CDR3 length: 15 amino acids. Trimming removed 5 bases at V and 6 bases at J, with 17 bases between. Germline values: CDR1 SGHTA, CDR2 FQGTGA. CDR3 residues: CASSLDPVSSNEQFF. DNA for the CDR3: TGTGCCAGCAGCCTTGACCCAGTCTCGTCCAATGAGCAGTTCTTC.

This chain uses TRBV5-6 with TRBJ2-1; 10 bases align to TRBD2. This CDR3 comprises 14 residues. From germline, CDR1 is SGHDT and CDR2 YYEEEE. The trim removed 4 bases at V and 6 bases at J, leaving 4 bases unmatched. The CDR3 DNA reads TGTGCCAGCAGCGAGGGACTAGCGTTCAATGAGCAGTTCTTC. Protein sequence: CASSEGLAFNEQFF.

The gene calls are TRBV11-3 and TRBJ1-6, with a tentative D call TRBD1 (5 bases). V dropped 3 bases and J dropped 14 bases, with 23 bases sitting between them. CDR3 length: 16 residues. Germline assignment: CDR1 SGHNT and CDR2 YENEEA. The CDR3 sequence is CASSFQGSGSKGTLHF. In DNA form, the CDR3 reads TGTGCCAGCAGCTTTCAGGGCTCCGGTTCGAAGGGGACCCTCCACTTT.

The CDR3 nucleotides read TGTGCCAGCAGTTCGGGGGGGACCCAATACGAGCAGTACTTC. It encodes CASSSGGTQYEQYF. The J gene is TRBJ2-7, the V gene TRBV7-2; 8 bases are a match to TRBD2. V shed 6 bases and J 4 bases; nucleotides not matched to a gene: 8. CDR1 and CDR2 (germline): SGHTA, FQGNSA. The CDR3 sequence is 14 residues long.

The J gene is TRBJ2-4, the V gene TRBV28; D is undetermined. The CDR3 sequence is 20 residues long. Trimming took 2 bases from V and 8 from J, leaving 31 bases between them. Per the germline V gene, CDR1 is MDHEN and CDR2 is SYDVKM. The CDR3 spells CASSLRGVRQVPHKVHIQYF. The CDR3 coding sequence is TGTGCCAGCAGTTTACGTGGGGTGAGGCAGGTCCCCCATAAAGTGCACATTCAGTACTTC.

This rearrangement joins TRBV28 to TRBJ2-3; 14 nucleotides match TRBD2. V lost 4 bases to trimming and J lost 7 bases; unmatched junction nucleotides: 16. CDR3 length: 19 amino acids. The germline V gene encodes CDR1 MDHEN and CDR2 SYDVKM. Here the CDR3 reads CASSYMTSGRARPSYTQYF. CDR3 bases: TGTGCCAGCAGTTATATGACTAGCGGGAGGGCCCGACCCTCCTATACGCAGTATTTT.

This sequence joins TRBV7-9 and TRBJ1-2; no reliable D call. V was clipped by 5 bases and J by 5 bases, with 18 bases between them. CDR1 is SEHNR and CDR2 is FQNEAQ in the germline V gene (reference sequence). The CDR3 extends over 15 amino acids. The CDR3 sequence is CASSPLARVLYGYTF. In nucleotides, the CDR3 is TGTGCCAGCAGCCCCCTCGCCAGAGTTCTTTATGGCTACACCTTC.

The chain carries TRBV18 and TRBJ2-3, with D possibly TRBD2 on 6 matching bases. The V gene's germline CDR1 is KGHSH and CDR2 LQKENI. This CDR3 comprises 16 residues. V lost 6 bases, J lost 0 bases, and 16 bases lay in between. The CDR3 reads CASSLLSGISTDTQYF. The CDR3 DNA reads as TGTGCCAGCTCCCTTCTTAGCGGTATAAGCACAGATACGCAGTATTTT.

The CDR3 bases are TGTGCCACCTCCCTCGGACAGGGGGCAAACAACGAGCAGTACTTC. This gives the protein CATSLGQGANNEQYF. V and J are TRBV6-1 and TRBJ2-7; 11 nucleotides match TRBD1. CDR1 is MNHNS, CDR2 SASEGT, per germline. The V gene end was trimmed by 10 bases and the J gene end by 5 bases; junction bases not matched to a gene: 13. The CDR3 runs 15 residues.

The J gene is TRBJ2-2, the V gene TRBV5-4, with TRBD2 identical over 15 bases. After removal of 4 bases from V and 4 bases from J, the junction contained 5 bases not matched to a gene. The CDR3 consists of 17 residues. The germline gives CDR1 SGHNT, CDR2 YYREEE (reference sequence). CDR3 sequence reads: CASSTGLAGGFTGELFF. The CDR3 coding sequence is TGTGCCAGCAGCACGGGACTAGCGGGAGGTTTCACCGGGGAGCTGTTTTTT.

The V call is TRBV6-5, the J call TRBJ1-1; D gene uncertain. Per germline, CDR1 MNHEY and CDR2 SVGAGI. This CDR3 is built from 16 residues. The ends were cut back, 0 bases at V and 3 bases at J, with 14 bases in the middle. The CDR3 coding sequence is TGTGCCAGCAGTTACTCGGGATGGGTTAGAGACACTGAAGCTTTCTTT. This encodes CASSYSGWVRDTEAFF.

The chain employs TRBV18 and TRBJ1-5; maybe TRBD1 (6 bases). Germline V gene data show CDR1 as KGHSH and CDR2 as LQKENI. The CDR3 has 17 amino acids. V was trimmed by 6 bases and J by 0 bases, leaving 18 bases between them. The CDR3 reads CASSQEQGQYSNQPQHF. Written as DNA, the CDR3 is TGTGCCAGCTCCCAAGAACAGGGACAATATAGCAATCAGCCCCAGCATTTT.

V is TRBV5-1 and J is TRBJ2-5, with 9 bases identical to TRBD1. The V segment lost 6 bases and the J segment 5 bases; nucleotides outside the gene matches: 5. This CDR3 has 13 residues. Germline CDR1 is SGHRS and CDR2 is YFSETQ. The CDR3, as DNA: TGCGCCAGCAAACAGGGGGCTGAGGAGACCCAGTACTTC. It yields the protein CASKQGAEETQYF.

In this sample, this clone turned up once. The rearrangement uses TRBV5-6 and TRBJ1-4; weak D call: TRBD1 (5 bases). Germline V CDR1 and CDR2: SGHDT, YYEEEE. The CDR3 contains 17 residues. V lost 1 base and J 0 bases, leaving 13 bases between the germline ends. CDR3 DNA: TGTGCCAGCAGCTTGAACGGGGCTGTTGCAACTAATGAAAAACTGTTTTTT. This sequence encodes CASSLNGAVATNEKLFF.

The chain is built from TRBV11-2 and TRBJ2-1; perhaps TRBD2 as D (5 bases). Germline values: CDR1 SGHAT, CDR2 FQNNGV. Trimming removed 3 bases from V and 0 bases from J, with 21 bases in between. This CDR3 contains 19 residues. The CDR3 coding sequence is TGTGCCAGCAGCTTCCTTCCCCGGGAAGGGCCAAGCTCCTACAATGAGCAGTTCTTC. It is translated as CASSFLPREGPSSYNEQFF.